At least ten counts were recorded for the clone carrying this T cell receptor (beta chain). The source of the sample is a study of blood T cells in healthy people across ages. Staff drew around 10 milliliters of peripheral blood from each donor. Primers used in a second PCR of roughly 6 to 12 cycles were a sample-barcoded 5' primer and a J-beta primer mix. Template switching added a 12-random-nucleotide identifier to every cDNA molecule. Each CDR3 protein is one row after TCRdb ran MiXCR on the 5' RACE reads. The table has 1 million or so distinct CDR3 sequences, approximately 26% seen once. The V end was cut by 6 bases, the J end by 4 bases, with 13 bases between. The CDR3 is 12 residues long. Germline CDR1 is DFQATT and CDR2 is SNEGSKA (reference sequence). These data are also associated with another study on T cells of mothers and their children. That work adds: Mothers gave over 9 million TCR beta CDR3 reads each, and children 3 million to 3.5 million each.

The receptor was derived from a girl aged 2 to 9 in good health. V gene TRBV20-1 combines with J gene TRBJ2-7, with D possibly matching TRBD2 (7 bases). Source material: blood. The CDR3 DNA is TGCAGTGCCGAAGGGGGGGGGTACGAGCAGTACTTC. This codes for CSAEGGGYEQYF.